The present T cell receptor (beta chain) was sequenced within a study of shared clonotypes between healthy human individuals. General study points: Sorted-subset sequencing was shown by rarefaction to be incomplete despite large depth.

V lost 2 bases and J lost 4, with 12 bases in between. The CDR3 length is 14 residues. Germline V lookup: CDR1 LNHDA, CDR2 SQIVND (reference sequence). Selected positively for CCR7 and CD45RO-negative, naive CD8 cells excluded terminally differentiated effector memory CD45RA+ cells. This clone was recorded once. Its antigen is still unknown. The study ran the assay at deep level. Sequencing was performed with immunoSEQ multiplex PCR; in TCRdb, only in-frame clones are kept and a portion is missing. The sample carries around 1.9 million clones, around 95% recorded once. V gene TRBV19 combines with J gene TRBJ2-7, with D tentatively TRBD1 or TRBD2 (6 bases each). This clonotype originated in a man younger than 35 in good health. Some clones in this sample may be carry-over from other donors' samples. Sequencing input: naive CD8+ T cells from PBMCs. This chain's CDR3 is CASSIRGERYEQYF. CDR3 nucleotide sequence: TGTGCCAGTAGTATAAGGGGGGAGCGATACGAGCAGTACTTC.